Below are 24 T cell receptor beta chains sequenced from a single sample in a study of blood T cells in healthy people across ages. Then a second PCR, running roughly 7 to 11 cycles, was carried out with a sample-barcoded 5' primer and a J-beta primer mix. MiXCR was run by TCRdb on the 5' RACE reads, yielding one entry per CDR3 protein. The sample carries about 970,000 distinct CDR3 sequences, just over 50% recorded once. Sequences were obtained from blood. All receptors come from a woman aged 60-75 years in good health.

This rearrangement joins TRBV14 to TRBJ2-5; 7 nucleotides line up with TRBD2. The CDR3 runs to 15 residues. Germline assignment: CDR1 SGHDN and CDR2 FVKESK. With V trimmed by 6 bases and J by 5 bases, 12 bases remained unmatched. The CDR3 is CASSPGLVGVETQYF. In DNA form, the CDR3 reads TGTGCCAGCAGTCCTGGACTAGTGGGAGTCGAGACCCAGTACTTC.

This clonotype came up once. The CDR3 region has the DNA TGCAGCGCTAGGACTAGCGGGAACGGTGAGCAGTACTTC. This codes for CSARTSGNGEQYF. The chain carries TRBV29-1 and TRBJ2-7, with 12 bases matching TRBD2. The V gene end was trimmed by 7 bases and the J gene end by 7 bases; junction bases not matched to a gene: 8. The germline V gene encodes CDR1 SQVTM and CDR2 ANQGSEA. This CDR3 region has 13 residues.

The chain joins TRBV30 to TRBJ2-7; unclear D gene. Deletions cut 3 bases from V and 4 bases from J, with 7 bases between. This CDR3 is built from 11 residues. Germline CDR1 reads GTSNPN; CDR2 reads SVGIG (reference sequence). CDR3 amino acids: CAWSPAYEQYF. The CDR3 DNA follows: TGTGCCTGGAGCCCCGCGTACGAGCAGTACTTC.

This clonotype was recorded once. V is TRBV5-1 and J is TRBJ2-1; TRBD1 is a possible D gene (6 bases). Trimming pared 2 bases from V and 7 bases from J, leaving 13 bases between. Germline V gene lookup returns CDR1 SGHRS and CDR2 YFSETQ. CDR3 size: 14 residues. CDR3 residues: CASSLETQGNEQFF. For the CDR3, the DNA is TGCGCCAGCAGCTTAGAAACACAGGGTAATGAGCAGTTCTTC.

This rearrangement joins TRBV27 to TRBJ2-3; 7 bases are a match to TRBD2. The CDR3 has 16 amino acids. V gave up 10 bases and J gave up 3 bases; unmatched junction bases: 16. Germline CDR1 is MNHEY and CDR2 is SMNVEV (reference sequence). The CDR3 region is CANQKARENSTDTQYF. DNA for the CDR3: TGTGCCAACCAAAAGGCGCGGGAGAACTCGACAGATACGCAGTATTTT.

The CDR3 reads CASIIGGLAATYNEQFF. CDR3 sequence (DNA): TGTGCCAGCATAATAGGGGGACTAGCGGCCACCTACAATGAGCAGTTCTTC. The chain is built from TRBV6-1 and TRBJ2-1, with TRBD2 identical over 11 bases. This CDR3 comprises 17 residues. The germline V gene encodes CDR1 MNHNS and CDR2 SASEGT. After removal of 7 bases from V and 2 bases from J, the junction contained 10 bases not matched to a gene.

V and J are TRBV7-2 and TRBJ2-3; 7 positions match TRBD1. Germline assignment: CDR1 SGHTA and CDR2 FQGNSA. V gave up 4 bases and J gave up 8 bases; unmatched junction bases: 6. The CDR3 consists of 13 residues. The CDR3, as DNA: TGTGCCAGCAGCTCCGACAGGGAAGGTACGCAGTATTTT. Translating gives CASSSDREGTQYF.

This clonotype was detected once. The chain carries TRBV14 and TRBJ2-7; 11 positions agree with TRBD2. In germline, CDR1 is SGHDN, CDR2 FVKESK. Germline trimming cut 0 bases from V and 6 bases from J; bases unmatched to any gene: 16. CDR3 length equals 19 residues. As DNA, the CDR3 is TGTGCCAGCAGCCAAGATGGGGCCCGGAATACTAGCGGGAGTTGCGAGCAGTACTTC. It is translated as CASSQDGARNTSGSCEQYF.

V usage is TRBV5-1 and J usage is TRBJ2-7; D is unresolved. The germline V and J ends were trimmed by 0 bases and 6 bases, with 7 bases remaining between them. Looked up from germline, CDR1 is SGHRS and CDR2 is YFSETQ. This CDR3 spans 12 amino acids. CDR3 sequence reads: CASSLDLREQYF. DNA for the CDR3: TGCGCCAGCAGCTTGGATCTGCGCGAGCAGTACTTC.

The rearrangement joins TRBV12-3 or TRBV12-4 to TRBJ2-3; D might be TRBD2 (6 bases). V gave up 7 bases and J gave up 5 bases, with 10 bases separating them. The CDR3 is made up of 12 amino acids. The CDR3 DNA follows: TGTGCCAGCACCGTGGGGGGAGATACGCAGTATTTT. Protein product: CASTVGGDTQYF.

This clonotype was seen more than once but under ten times. The rearrangement joins TRBV20-1 to TRBJ2-1; 9 nucleotides match TRBD1. V shed 5 bases and J 4 bases; nucleotides not matched to a gene: 9. Germline CDR1 DFQATT, CDR2 SNEGSKA (reference sequence). The CDR3 is 15 amino acids. The CDR3 coding sequence is TGCAGTGCTTCCCCGGGACAGGGCGCATACAATGAGCAGTTCTTC. It is translated as CSASPGQGAYNEQFF.

There are a few counts of this clonotype. The chain has TRBV6-5 and TRBJ2-3; D is perhaps TRBD1 or TRBD2 (5 bases each). V lost 2 bases to trimming and J lost 2 bases, with 11 bases between them. The CDR3 loop spans 15 amino acids. Germline V gene lookup returns CDR1 MNHEY and CDR2 SVGAGI. In DNA form, the CDR3 reads TGTGCCAGCAGTTACGAGGGGCCCCCCACAGATACGCAGTATTTT. Protein product: CASSYEGPPTDTQYF.

The chain links TRBV5-5 to TRBJ2-1; possibly TRBD2 for D (5 bases). Trimming left V 1 base short and J 0 bases short, with 11 bases between. The CDR3 consists of 16 residues. CDR1 and CDR2 (germline): SGHKS, YYEKEE (reference sequence). CDR3 nucleotides: TGTGCCAGCAGCTTGTTAGCGTCGAGCTCCTACAATGAGCAGTTCTTC. The encoded protein is CASSLLASSSYNEQFF. The full variable domain, completed using reference TRBV5-5 and TRBJ2-1, is DAGVTQSPTHLIKTRGQQVTLRCSPISGHKSVSWYQQVLGQGPQFIFQYYEKEERGRGNFPDRFSARQFPNYSSELNVNALLLGDSALYLCASSLLASSSYNEQFFGPGTRLTVL.

The CDR3 is CASSLTTSGAFGEQFF. The DNA for the CDR3 is TGTGCCAGCAGCTTAACGACTAGCGGAGCCTTCGGTGAGCAGTTCTTC. The chain has TRBV7-9 and TRBJ2-1; 9 bases fit TRBD2. This CDR3 is 16 amino acids long. V lost 2 bases, J lost 9 bases, and 11 bases stayed unmatched. Looked up from germline, CDR1 is SEHNR and CDR2 is FQNEAQ (reference sequence).

This clonotype has only a few counts. The chain combines TRBV5-1 with TRBJ2-3, with D possibly matching TRBD1 (6 bases). Germline V gene sequence: CDR1 SGHRS, CDR2 YFSETQ. V dropped 3 bases and J dropped 1 base, with 15 bases sitting between them. The CDR3 totals 16 residues. The CDR3 is CASSSLGDRRTDTQYF. CDR3 in DNA: TGCGCCAGCAGCTCGCTTGGTGACAGGCGCACAGATACGCAGTATTTT.

To note about this clonotype: The junction and the germline gene differ at one end; a read error may be behind it. The rearrangement joins TRBV20-1 to TRBJ2-5; no clear D. Germline V CDR1 and CDR2: DFQATT, SNEGSKA (reference sequence). There are 11 residues in the CDR3. The DNA for the CDR3 is TGCAGTGCTGGAGATGGAGAGACCCAGTACTTC. Translated, it gives CSAGDGETQYF.

This clonotype was detected a few times. The chain carries TRBV7-2 and TRBJ1-1; D is perhaps TRBD1 (5 bases). This CDR3 is 14 amino acids long. V lost 5 bases and J lost 6, with 16 bases in between. Per the germline V gene, CDR1 is SGHTA and CDR2 is FQGNSA. CDR3 coding DNA: TGTGCCAGCAGCCTTTACGGGGCGATCGCTGAAGCTTTCTTT. This codes for CASSLYGAIAEAFF.

The CDR3 reads CASSRVATGYGQETQYF. CDR3 in DNA: TGTGCCAGCAGCAGAGTCGCGACAGGGTATGGCCAAGAGACCCAGTACTTC. The chain couples TRBV7-9 to TRBJ2-5; 7 bases are a match to TRBD1. Trimming cost V 5 bases and J 1 base; bases outside gene matches: 13. The CDR3 has 17 residues. Germline V gene sequence: CDR1 SEHNR, CDR2 FQNEAQ (reference sequence).

In regard to this clonotype: At one end the junction does not follow the germline gene, possibly because of a read error. The rearrangement uses TRBV12-3 or TRBV12-4 and TRBJ1-6, with D perhaps TRBD1 (5 bases). This CDR3 region has 15 residues. The CDR3 spells CANSLSGRDNSPLHF. The CDR3, as DNA: TGTGCCAACAGTTTATCGGGACGGGATAATTCACCCCTCCACTTT.

V and J are TRBV21-1 and TRBJ2-7; whether TRBD2, the table's D call, matches the DNA was not checked. TRBV21-1 is a documented pseudogene. This CDR3 has 18 residues. CDR3 DNA: TGTGCCAGCAGCTACAATGGGAGGACTAGCGGGAGGAACTACGAGCAGTACTTC. Translated, it gives CASSYNGRTSGRNYEQYF.

The chain couples TRBV27 to TRBJ1-6; TRBD1 agrees at 11 bases. V lost 0 bases and J lost 10; bases outside the gene matches: 5. The length of the CDR3 is 16 residues. CDR1 and CDR2 from the germline V gene are MNHEY and SMNVEV (reference sequence). The CDR3, as DNA: TGTGCCAGCAGTTTATCAGGACAGGGGGCTTGGTCACCCCTCCACTTT. Protein sequence: CASSLSGQGAWSPLHF.

This chain connects TRBV15 to TRBJ1-1, with TRBD1 matching over 8 bases. This CDR3 region has 15 residues. Losses at the gene ends were 4 bases for V and 1 base for J; bases not matched to a gene: 5. Germline values: CDR1 LNHNV, CDR2 YYDKDF (reference sequence). The CDR3 DNA follows: TGTGCCACCAGCAAGGCAGGGGGCGGGAACACTGAAGCTTTCTTT. Amino acid sequence: CATSKAGGGNTEAFF. Full variable domain (remainder filled in from reference TRBV15 and TRBJ1-1): DAMVIQNPRYQVTQFGKPVTLSCSQTLNHNVMYWYQQKSSQAPKLLFHYYDKDFNNEADTPDNFQSRRPNTSFCFLDIRSPGLGDTAMYLCATSKAGGGNTEAFFGQGTRLTVV.

This sequence joins TRBV5-1 and TRBJ2-3, with D possibly being TRBD2 (5 bases). Per the germline V gene, CDR1 is SGHRS and CDR2 is YFSETQ. The CDR3 totals 14 residues. Trimming pared 0 bases from V and 4 bases from J, leaving 9 bases between. As DNA, the CDR3 is TGCGCCAGCAGCTTGGCCGTGGGAGCAGATACGCAGTATTTT. This translates into CASSLAVGADTQYF.

This clonotype turned up a few times. The gene calls are TRBV4-2 and TRBJ1-5; D perhaps matches TRBD1 (5 bases). The CDR3 has 15 residues. V lost 0 bases and J lost 4, with 10 bases in between. CDR1 and CDR2 from the germline V gene are LGHNA and YNFKEQ. The CDR3 loop is CASSQDKAGNQPQHF. As DNA, the CDR3 is TGTGCCAGCAGCCAAGATAAGGCAGGGAATCAGCCCCAGCATTTT.